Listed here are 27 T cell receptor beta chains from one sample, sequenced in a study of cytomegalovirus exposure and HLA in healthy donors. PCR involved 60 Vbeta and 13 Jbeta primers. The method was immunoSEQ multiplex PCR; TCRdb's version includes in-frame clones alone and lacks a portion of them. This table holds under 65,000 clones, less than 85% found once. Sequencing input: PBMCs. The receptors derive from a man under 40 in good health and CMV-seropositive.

CDR3 sequence: CAWSVGPVGAAPLHF. The CDR3 bases are TGTGCCTGGAGTGTAGGGCCCGTGGGGGCAGCACCCCTCCACTTT. The chain couples TRBV30 to TRBJ1-6, with D maybe TRBD1 (6 bases). Germline CDR1 is GTSNPN and CDR2 is SVGIG (reference sequence). CDR3 length equals 15 residues. V was trimmed by 0 bases and J by 11 bases, leaving 17 bases between them.

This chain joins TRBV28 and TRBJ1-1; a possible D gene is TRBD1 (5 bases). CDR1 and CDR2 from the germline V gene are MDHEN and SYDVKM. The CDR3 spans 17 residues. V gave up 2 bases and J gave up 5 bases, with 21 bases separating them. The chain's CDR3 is CASSLSRSIRSGTEAFF. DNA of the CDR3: TGTGCCAGCAGTTTAAGTCGGTCCATACGATCAGGGACTGAAGCTTTCTTT.

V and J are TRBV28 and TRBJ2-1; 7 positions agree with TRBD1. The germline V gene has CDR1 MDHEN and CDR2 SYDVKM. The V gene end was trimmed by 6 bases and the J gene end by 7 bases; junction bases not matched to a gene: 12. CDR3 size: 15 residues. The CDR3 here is CASSHETGYENEQFF. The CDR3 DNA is TGTGCCAGCAGCCATGAGACAGGGTACGAGAATGAGCAGTTCTTC.

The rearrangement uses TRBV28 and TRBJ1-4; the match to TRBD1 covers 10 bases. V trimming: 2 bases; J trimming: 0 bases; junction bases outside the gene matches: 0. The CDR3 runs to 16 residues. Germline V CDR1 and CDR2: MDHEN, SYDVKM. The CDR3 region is CASSLGTGATNEKLFF. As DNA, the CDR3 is TGTGCCAGCAGTTTAGGGACAGGGGCAACTAATGAAAAACTGTTTTTT.

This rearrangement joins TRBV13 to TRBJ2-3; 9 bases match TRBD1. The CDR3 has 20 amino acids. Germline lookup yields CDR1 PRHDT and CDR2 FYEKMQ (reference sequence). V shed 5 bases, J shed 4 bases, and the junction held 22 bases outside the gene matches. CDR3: CASSPLSRLGTGGFADTQYF. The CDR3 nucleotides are TGTGCCAGCAGCCCCCTCAGTCGTCTGGGCACAGGGGGCTTTGCAGATACGCAGTATTTT.

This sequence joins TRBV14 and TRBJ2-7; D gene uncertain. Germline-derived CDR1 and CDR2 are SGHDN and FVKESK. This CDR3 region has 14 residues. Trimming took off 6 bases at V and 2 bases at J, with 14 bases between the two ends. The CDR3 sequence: CASSPGFPTYEQYF. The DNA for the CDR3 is TGTGCCAGCAGTCCAGGATTCCCGACCTACGAGCAGTACTTC.

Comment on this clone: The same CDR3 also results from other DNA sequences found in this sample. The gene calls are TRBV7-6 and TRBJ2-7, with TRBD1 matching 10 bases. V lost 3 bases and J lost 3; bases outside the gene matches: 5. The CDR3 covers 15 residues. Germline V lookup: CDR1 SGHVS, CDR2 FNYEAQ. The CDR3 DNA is TGTGCCAGCAGCTTGACGGGACAGGGGAACTACGAGCAGTACTTC. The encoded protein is CASSLTGQGNYEQYF.

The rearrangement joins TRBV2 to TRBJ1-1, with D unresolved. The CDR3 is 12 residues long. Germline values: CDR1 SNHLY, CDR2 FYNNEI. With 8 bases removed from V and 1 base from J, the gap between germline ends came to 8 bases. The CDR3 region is CASLVGNTEAFF. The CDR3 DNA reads TGTGCCAGCCTAGTAGGGAACACTGAAGCTTTCTTT.

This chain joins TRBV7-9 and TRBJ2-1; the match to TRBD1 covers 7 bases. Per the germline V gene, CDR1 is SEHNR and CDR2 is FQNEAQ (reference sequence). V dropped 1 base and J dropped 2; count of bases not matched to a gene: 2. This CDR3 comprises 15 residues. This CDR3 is CASSLGQGTYNEQFF. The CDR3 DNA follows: TGTGCCAGCAGCTTAGGACAGGGAACCTACAATGAGCAGTTCTTC.

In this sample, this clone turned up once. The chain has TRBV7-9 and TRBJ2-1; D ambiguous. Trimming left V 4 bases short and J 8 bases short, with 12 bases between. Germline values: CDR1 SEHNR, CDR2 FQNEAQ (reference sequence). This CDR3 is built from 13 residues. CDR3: CASSSFSGDEQFF. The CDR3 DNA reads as TGTGCCAGCAGCTCCTTTTCAGGCGATGAGCAGTTCTTC.

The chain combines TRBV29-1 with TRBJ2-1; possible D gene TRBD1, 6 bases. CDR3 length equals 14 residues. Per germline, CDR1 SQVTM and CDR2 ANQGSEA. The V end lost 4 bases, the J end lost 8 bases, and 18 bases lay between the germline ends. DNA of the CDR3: TGCAGCGTTGGGGAACCGACAGGAGGCGATGAGCAGTTCTTC. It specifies CSVGEPTGGDEQFF.

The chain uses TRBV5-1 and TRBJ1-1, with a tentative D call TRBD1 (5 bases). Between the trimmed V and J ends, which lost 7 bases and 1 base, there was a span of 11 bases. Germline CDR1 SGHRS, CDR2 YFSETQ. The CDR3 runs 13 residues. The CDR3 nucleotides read TGCGCCAGCCGACAGTCTTCGAACACTGAAGCTTTCTTT. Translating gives CASRQSSNTEAFF.

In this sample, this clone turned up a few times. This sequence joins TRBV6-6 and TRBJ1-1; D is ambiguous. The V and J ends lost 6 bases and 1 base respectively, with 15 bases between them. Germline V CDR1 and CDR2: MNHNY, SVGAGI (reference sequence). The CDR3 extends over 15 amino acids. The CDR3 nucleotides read TGTGCCAGCAGCCTATTACCCACGGGGAACACTGAAGCTTTCTTT. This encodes CASSLLPTGNTEAFF.

The CDR3 region is CASSHSSGGFYEQYF. The CDR3 DNA reads TGTGCCAGCAGTCACTCTAGCGGGGGGTTCTACGAGCAGTACTTC. This chain uses TRBV7-6 with TRBJ2-5; 11 nucleotides line up with TRBD2. Gene TRBJ2-7 matches the end of the DNA better, so the J call may be wrong. Per the germline V gene, CDR1 is SGHVS and CDR2 is FNYEAQ. The CDR3 runs 15 residues.

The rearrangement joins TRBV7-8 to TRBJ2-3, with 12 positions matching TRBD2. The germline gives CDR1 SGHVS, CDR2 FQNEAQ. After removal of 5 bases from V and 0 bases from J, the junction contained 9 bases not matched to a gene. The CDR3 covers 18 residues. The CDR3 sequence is CASSLGLAGTSSTDTQYF. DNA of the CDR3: TGTGCCAGCAGCCTGGGACTAGCGGGTACTTCTAGCACAGATACGCAGTATTTT.

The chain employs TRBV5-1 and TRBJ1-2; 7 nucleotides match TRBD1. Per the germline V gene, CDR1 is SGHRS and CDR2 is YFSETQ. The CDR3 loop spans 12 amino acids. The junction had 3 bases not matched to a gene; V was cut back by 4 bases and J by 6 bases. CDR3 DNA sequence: TGCGCCAGCAGCAGGGACAGAAATGGCTACACCTTC. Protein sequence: CASSRDRNGYTF.

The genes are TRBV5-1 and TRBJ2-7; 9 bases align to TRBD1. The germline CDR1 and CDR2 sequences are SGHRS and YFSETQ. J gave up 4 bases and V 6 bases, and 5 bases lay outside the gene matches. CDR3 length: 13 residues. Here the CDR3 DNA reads TGCGCCAGCACCGGGACAGGGTTTTACGAGCAGTACTTC. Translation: CASTGTGFYEQYF.

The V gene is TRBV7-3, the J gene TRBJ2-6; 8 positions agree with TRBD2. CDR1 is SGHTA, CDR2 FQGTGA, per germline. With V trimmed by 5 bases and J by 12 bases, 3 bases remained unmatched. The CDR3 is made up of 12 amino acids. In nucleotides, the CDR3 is TGTGCCAGCAGCCCGGCGGGGGGCGTCCTGACTTTC. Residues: CASSPAGGVLTF.

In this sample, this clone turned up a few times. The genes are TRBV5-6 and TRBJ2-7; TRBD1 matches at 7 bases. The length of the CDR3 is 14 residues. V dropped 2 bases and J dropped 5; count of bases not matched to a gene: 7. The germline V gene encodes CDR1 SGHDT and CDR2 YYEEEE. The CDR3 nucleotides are TGTGCCAGCAGCTTCACGGACAGGAGCAACGAGCAGTACTTC. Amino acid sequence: CASSFTDRSNEQYF.

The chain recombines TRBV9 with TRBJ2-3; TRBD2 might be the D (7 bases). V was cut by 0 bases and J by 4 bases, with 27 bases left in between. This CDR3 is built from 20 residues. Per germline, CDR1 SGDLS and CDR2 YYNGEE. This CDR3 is CASSVGRGGGALAGADTQYF. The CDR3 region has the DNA TGTGCCAGCAGCGTAGGAAGGGGAGGGGGGGCTCTAGCAGGAGCAGATACGCAGTATTTT.

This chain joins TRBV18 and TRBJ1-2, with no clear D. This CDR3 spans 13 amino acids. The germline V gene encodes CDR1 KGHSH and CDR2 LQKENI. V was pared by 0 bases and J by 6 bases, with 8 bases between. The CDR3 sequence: CASSPPLRDGYTF. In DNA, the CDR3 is TGTGCCAGCTCACCACCGCTTCGGGATGGCTACACCTTC. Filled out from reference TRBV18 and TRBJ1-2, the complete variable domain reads NAGVMQNPRHLVRRRGQEARLRCSPMKGHSHVYWYRQLPEEGLKFMVYLQKENIIDESGMPKERFSAEFPKEGPSILRIQQVVRGDSAAYFCASSPPLRDGYTFGSGTRLTVV.

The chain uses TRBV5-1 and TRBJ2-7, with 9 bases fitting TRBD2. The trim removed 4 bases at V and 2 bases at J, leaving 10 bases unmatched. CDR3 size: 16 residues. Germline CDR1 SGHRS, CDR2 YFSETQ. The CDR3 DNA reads TGCGCCAGCAGCCTGGATGCGGGGGGGGCCACCTACGAGCAGTACTTC. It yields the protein CASSLDAGGATYEQYF.

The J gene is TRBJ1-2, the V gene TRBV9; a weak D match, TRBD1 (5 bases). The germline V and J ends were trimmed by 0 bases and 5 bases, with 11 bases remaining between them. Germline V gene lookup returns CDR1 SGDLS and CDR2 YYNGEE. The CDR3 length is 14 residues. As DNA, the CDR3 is TGTGCCAGCAGCGTAGGTCAGGGATCGTATGGCTACACCTTC. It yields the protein CASSVGQGSYGYTF.

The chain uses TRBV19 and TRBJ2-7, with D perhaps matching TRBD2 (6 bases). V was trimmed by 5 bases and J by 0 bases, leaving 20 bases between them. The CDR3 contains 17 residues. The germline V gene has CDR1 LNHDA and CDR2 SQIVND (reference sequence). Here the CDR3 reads CASSPDGGRGLSYEQYF. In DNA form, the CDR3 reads TGTGCCAGTAGTCCCGACGGAGGGAGAGGTCTCTCCTACGAGCAGTACTTC. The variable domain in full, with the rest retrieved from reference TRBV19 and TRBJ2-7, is DGGITQSPKYLFRKEGQNVTLSCEQNLNHDAMYWYRQDPGQGLRLIYYSQIVNDFQKGDIAEGYSVSREKKESFPLTVTSAQKNPTAFYLCASSPDGGRGLSYEQYFGPGTRLTVT.

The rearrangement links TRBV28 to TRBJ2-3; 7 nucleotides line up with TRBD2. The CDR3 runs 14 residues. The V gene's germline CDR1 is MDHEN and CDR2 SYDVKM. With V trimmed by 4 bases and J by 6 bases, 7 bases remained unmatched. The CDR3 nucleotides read TGTGCCAGCAGTTCCCGGGTAGCGGGTGATACGCAGTATTTT. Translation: CASSSRVAGDTQYF.

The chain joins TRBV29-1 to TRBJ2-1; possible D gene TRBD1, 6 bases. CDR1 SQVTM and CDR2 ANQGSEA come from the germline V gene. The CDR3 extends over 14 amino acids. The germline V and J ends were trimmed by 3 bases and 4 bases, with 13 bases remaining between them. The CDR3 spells CSVEKGQRYNEQFF. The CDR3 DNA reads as TGCAGCGTTGAGAAAGGACAGAGATACAATGAGCAGTTCTTC.

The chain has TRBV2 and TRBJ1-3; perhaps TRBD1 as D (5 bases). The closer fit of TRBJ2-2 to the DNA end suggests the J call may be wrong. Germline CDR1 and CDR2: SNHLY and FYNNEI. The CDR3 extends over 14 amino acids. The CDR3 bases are TGTGCCAGCATTGACAGTCTGCGGACCGGGGAGCTGTTTTTT. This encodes CASIDSLRTGELFF.